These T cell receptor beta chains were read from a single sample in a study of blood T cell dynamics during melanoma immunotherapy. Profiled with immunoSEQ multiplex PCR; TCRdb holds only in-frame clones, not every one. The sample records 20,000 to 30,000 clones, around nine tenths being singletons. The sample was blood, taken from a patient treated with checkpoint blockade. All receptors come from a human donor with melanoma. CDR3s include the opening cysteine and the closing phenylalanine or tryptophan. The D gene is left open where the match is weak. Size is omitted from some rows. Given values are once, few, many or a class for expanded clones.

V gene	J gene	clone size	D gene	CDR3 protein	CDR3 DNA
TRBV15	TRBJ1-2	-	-	CATRPSGDAFGYTF	TGTGCCACCAGACCCTCAGGGGACGCATTTGGCTACACCTTC
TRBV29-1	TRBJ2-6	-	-	CSVDRVFVSGANVLTF	TGCAGCGTTGATCGTGTTTTCGTCTCTGGGGCCAACGTCCTGACTTTC
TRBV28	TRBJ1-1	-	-	CASSSGEGPEAFF	TGTGCCAGCAGTTCGGGTGAGGGCCCTGAAGCTTTCTTT
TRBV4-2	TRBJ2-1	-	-	CASSRTGQANNEQFF	TGTGCCAGCAGCCGGACGGGACAAGCTAACAATGAGCAGTTCTTC
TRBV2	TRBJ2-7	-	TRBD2	CASSTSGRANYEQYF	TGTGCCAGCAGTACAAGCGGGAGGGCTAACTACGAGCAGTACTTC
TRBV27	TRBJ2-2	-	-	CASSPDPNTGELFF	TGTGCCAGCAGCCCCGATCCGAACACCGGGGAGCTGTTTTTT
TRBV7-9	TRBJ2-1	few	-	CASSLAPPIYNEQFF	TGTGCCAGCAGCTTAGCACCGCCAATATACAATGAGCAGTTCTTC
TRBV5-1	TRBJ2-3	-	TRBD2	CASSPGTSGRSDTQYF	TGCGCCAGCAGCCCGGGGACTAGCGGGAGGTCAGATACGCAGTATTTT
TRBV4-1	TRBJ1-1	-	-	CASSQDPRARNTEAFF	TGCGCCAGCAGCCAAGATCCGCGGGCGCGGAACACTGAAGCTTTCTTT
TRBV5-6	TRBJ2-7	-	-	CASSPLAAVEQYF	TGTGCCAGCAGCCCGCTAGCAGCTGTAGAGCAGTACTTC
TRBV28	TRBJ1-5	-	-	CASSPRGFSATYSNQPQHF	TGTGCCAGCAGTCCCCGAGGATTTTCGGCCACCTATAGCAATCAGCCCCAGCATTTT
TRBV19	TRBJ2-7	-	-	CASSRGTVFYEQYF	TGTGCCAGTAGTCGCGGGACAGTTTTCTACGAGCAGTACTTC
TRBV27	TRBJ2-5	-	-	CASSPIEGSFETQYF	TGTGCCAGCTCCCCTATCGAAGGGAGTTTTGAGACCCAGTACTTC
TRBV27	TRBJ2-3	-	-	CASSPGPRTDTQYF	TGTGCCAGCAGTCCAGGACCGCGCACAGATACGCAGTATTTT
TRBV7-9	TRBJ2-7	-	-	CASSFNWLGDWSYEQYF	TGTGCCAGCAGCTTTAATTGGTTGGGTGACTGGTCCTACGAGCAGTACTTC
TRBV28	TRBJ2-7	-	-	CASSLFMGYEQYF	TGTGCCAGCAGTTTATTTATGGGATACGAGCAGTACTTC
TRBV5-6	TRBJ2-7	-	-	CASSPTRLANYEQYF	TGTGCCAGCAGCCCCACTAGACTGGCTAACTACGAGCAGTACTTC
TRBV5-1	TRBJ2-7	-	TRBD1	CASSDVDRGREQYF	TGCGCCAGCAGCGACGTAGACAGGGGGCGCGAGCAGTACTTC
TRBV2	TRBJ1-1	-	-	CASSGQEATEAFF	TGTGCCAGCAGTGGTCAGGAGGCCACTGAAGCTTTCTTT
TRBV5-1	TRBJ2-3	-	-	CASSFGSGTDTQYF	TGCGCCAGCAGCTTTGGTAGCGGCACAGATACGCAGTATTTT
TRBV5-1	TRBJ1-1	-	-	CASSMGLNTEAFF	TGCGCCAGCAGCATGGGTTTGAACACTGAAGCTTTCTTT
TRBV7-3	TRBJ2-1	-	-	CASSLAGETYNEQFF	TGTGCCAGCAGCTTAGCGGGCGAAACCTACAATGAGCAGTTCTTC
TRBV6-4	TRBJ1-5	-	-	CASSPRNRHSNQPQHF	TGTGCCAGCAGTCCCAGGAACCGGCATAGCAATCAGCCCCAGCATTTT
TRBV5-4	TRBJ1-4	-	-	CASSLNRAELFF	TGTGCCAGCAGCTTAAACAGGGCAGAACTGTTTTTT
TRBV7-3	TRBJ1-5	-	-	CASSPTVKGNQPQHF	TGTGCCAGCAGCCCAACAGTAAAAGGCAATCAGCCCCAGCATTTT
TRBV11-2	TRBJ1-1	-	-	CASSLATPGPQRAFF	TGTGCCAGCAGCTTAGCGACACCGGGACCTCAAAGAGCTTTCTTT
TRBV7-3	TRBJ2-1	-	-	CASSLSPTHNEQFF	TGTGCCAGCAGCTTAAGCCCGACCCACAATGAGCAGTTCTTC
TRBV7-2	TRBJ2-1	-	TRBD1	CASSLTLGGAYNEQFF	TGTGCCAGCAGCTTAACGCTAGGGGGCGCCTACAATGAGCAGTTCTTC
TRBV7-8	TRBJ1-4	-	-	CASSPGDVPDEKLFF	TGTGCCAGCAGCCCCGGGGACGTTCCAGATGAAAAACTGTTTTTT
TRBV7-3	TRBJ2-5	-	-	CASSPMGTSSETQYF	TGTGCCAGCAGTCCTATGGGAACTAGCTCTGAGACCCAGTACTTC
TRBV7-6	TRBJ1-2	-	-	CASSLWQGSRYTF	TGTGCCAGCAGCCTTTGGCAGGGGAGTCGATACACCTTC
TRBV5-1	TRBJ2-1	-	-	CASSLAQVADEQFF	TGCGCCAGCAGCTTGGCCCAGGTAGCGGATGAGCAGTTCTTC
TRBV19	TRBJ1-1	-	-	CASSSTGMTEAFF	TGTGCCAGTAGTTCCACAGGGATGACTGAAGCTTTCTTT
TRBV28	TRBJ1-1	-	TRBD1	CASSLRRTGTGRESFF	TGTGCCAGCAGTTTAAGACGTACCGGGACAGGGAGAGAGTCTTTCTTT
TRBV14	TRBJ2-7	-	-	CASSQRPYEQYF	TGTGCCAGCAGCCAGCGTCCCTACGAGCAGTACTTC
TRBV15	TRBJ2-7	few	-	CATSREASDRYEQYF	TGTGCCACCAGCAGAGAGGCTAGCGATCGCTACGAGCAGTACTTC
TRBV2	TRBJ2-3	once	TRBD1	CASRADRVVDTQYF	TGTGCCAGCAGGGCGGACAGGGTGGTGGATACGCAGTATTTT
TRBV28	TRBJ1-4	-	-	CASSYPGADGEKLFF	TGTGCCAGCAGTTACCCGGGGGCCGACGGGGAAAAACTGTTTTTT
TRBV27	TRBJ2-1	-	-	CASSPRRDSYNEQFF	TGTGCCAGCAGCCCCCGGCGGGACTCCTACAATGAGCAGTTCTTC
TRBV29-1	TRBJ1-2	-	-	CSVPHRLGYTF	TGCAGCGTTCCCCACAGGCTCGGCTACACCTTC
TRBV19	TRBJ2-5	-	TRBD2	CASSPGLAGTQETQYF	TGTGCCAGTAGTCCGGGACTAGCGGGGACCCAAGAGACCCAGTACTTC
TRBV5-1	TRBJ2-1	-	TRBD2	CASSWTGTSGHNEQFF	TGCGCCAGCAGCTGGACCGGGACTAGCGGCCACAATGAGCAGTTCTTC
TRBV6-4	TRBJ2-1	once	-	CASSDRAESNEQFF	TGTGCCAGCAGTGACAGGGCAGAGTCCAATGAGCAGTTCTTC
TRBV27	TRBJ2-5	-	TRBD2	CASSLNLATVAGTQYF	TGTGCCAGCAGTTTGAATCTAGCGACCGTAGCGGGGACCCAGTACTTC
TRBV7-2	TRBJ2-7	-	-	CASSINSYEQYF	TGTGCCAGCAGCATCAACTCCTACGAGCAGTACTTC
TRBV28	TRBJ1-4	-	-	CASSLVSTNEKLFF	TGTGCCAGCAGTTTAGTCTCAACTAATGAAAAACTGTTTTTT
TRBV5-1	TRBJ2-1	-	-	CASSPPGGMNEQFF	TGCGCCAGCAGCCCTCCGGGGGGCATGAATGAGCAGTTCTTC
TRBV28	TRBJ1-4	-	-	CASSSSGGNNEKLFF	TGTGCCAGCAGTTCATCCGGAGGAAATAATGAAAAACTGTTTTTT
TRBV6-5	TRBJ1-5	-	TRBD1	CASRDSYNQPQHF	TGTGCCAGCCGGGACAGTTACAATCAGCCCCAGCATTTT
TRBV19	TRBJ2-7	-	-	CASSRRGETTYEQYF	TGTGCCAGCAGCCGAAGAGGTGAAACGACTTACGAGCAGTACTTC
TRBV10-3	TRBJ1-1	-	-	CAISGMNTEAFF	TGTGCCATCAGTGGGATGAACACTGAAGCTTTCTTT
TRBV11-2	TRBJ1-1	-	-	CASSSLQGSTEAFF	TGTGCCAGCAGCTCCCTGCAGGGGAGCACTGAAGCTTTCTTT
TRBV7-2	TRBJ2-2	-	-	CASRPGAVGNTGELFF	TGTGCCAGCAGACCGGGGGCGGTGGGAAACACCGGGGAGCTGTTTTTT
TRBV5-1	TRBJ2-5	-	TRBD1	CASSLQGARETQYF	TGCGCCAGCAGCCTTCAGGGGGCGCGGGAGACCCAGTACTTC
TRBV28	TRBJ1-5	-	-	CASRGAQGGDQPQHF	TGTGCCAGCAGAGGGGCACAGGGCGGCGATCAGCCCCAGCATTTT
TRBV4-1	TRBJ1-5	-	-	CASSQDLGQPQHF	TGCGCCAGCAGCCAAGATCTAGGTCAGCCCCAGCATTTT
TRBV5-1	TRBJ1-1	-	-	CASSLMAGRRNTEAFF	TGCGCCAGCAGCTTGATGGCAGGGCGACGGAACACTGAAGCTTTCTTT